This section outlines one TCR beta chain sequence together with its context. Its specificity is unknown. At sampling all donors were nominally healthy, likely with unrecorded immune exposures. This sample was taken from a study of cytomegalovirus exposure and HLA in healthy donors. Whole-study context: Assignment to the Caucasian-associated ancestry cluster applied to approximately 79% of the approximately 360 genotyped donors.

Points from the study as a whole: According to the study, 160 or so TCR beta chains were cytomegalovirus-associated. By HLA locus, TCR association rates varied in a later analysis, with DRB1 showing the most and HLA-C the fewest.

This PCR relied on a set of 60 Vbeta primers and 13 Jbeta primers. Profiled with immunoSEQ multiplex PCR; TCRdb holds only in-frame clones, not every one. The data contain 100,000 to 130,000 clones, over 60% of them seen just once; the ten biggest clones take up 4.2%. CDR1 and CDR2 from the germline V gene are MNHNS and SASEGT. The germline V and J ends were trimmed by 1 base and 7 bases, with 13 bases remaining between them. This CDR3 has 14 amino acids. Material: PBMCs. The genes are TRBV6-1 and TRBJ2-5; D gene uncertain. This receptor was taken from a male donor in good health and CMV-seronegative. The CDR3 DNA sequence: TGTGCCAGCAGTGAAGGAGGATCCCTTATGACCCAGTACTTC. Amino acid sequence: CASSEGGSLMTQYF.